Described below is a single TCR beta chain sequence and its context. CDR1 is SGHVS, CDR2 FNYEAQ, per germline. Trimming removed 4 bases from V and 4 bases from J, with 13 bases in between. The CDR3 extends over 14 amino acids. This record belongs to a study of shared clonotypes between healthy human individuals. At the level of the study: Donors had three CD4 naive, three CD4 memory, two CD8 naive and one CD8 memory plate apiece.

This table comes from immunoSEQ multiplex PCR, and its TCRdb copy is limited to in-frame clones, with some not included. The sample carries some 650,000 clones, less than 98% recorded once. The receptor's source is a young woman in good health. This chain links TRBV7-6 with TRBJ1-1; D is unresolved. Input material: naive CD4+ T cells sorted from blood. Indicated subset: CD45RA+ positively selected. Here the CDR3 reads CASSSIRSSTEAFF. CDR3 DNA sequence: TGTGCCAGCAGCTCGATCAGGTCGAGCACTGAAGCTTTCTTT.